The 5 T cell receptor beta chains listed next were all sequenced from one sample in a study of T cell responses to AZD1222 COVID-19 vaccine. Produced via immunoSEQ multiplex PCR; TCRdb's table is partial and in-frame only. The sample has 150,000 or so clones; around 85% are singletons. This specimen consisted of peripheral blood, obtained after recovery from COVID-19. Source of these receptors: an adult who had recovered from COVID-19.

The rearrangement joins TRBV5-5 to TRBJ1-1; the match to TRBD1 covers 8 bases. The CDR3 has 16 residues. Germline lookup yields CDR1 SGHKS and CDR2 YYEKEE (reference sequence). J gave up 1 base and V 4 bases, and 9 bases lay outside the gene matches. Here the CDR3 reads CASSGMTGVGNTEAFF. Written as DNA, the CDR3 is TGTGCCAGCAGCGGAATGACAGGGGTTGGGAACACTGAAGCTTTCTTT.

The chain combines TRBV7-9 with TRBJ2-1, with a tentative D call TRBD2 (5 bases). The V and J ends lost 4 bases and 0 bases respectively, with 13 bases between them. Germline CDR1 and CDR2: SEHNR and FQNEAQ (reference sequence). The CDR3 is made up of 16 amino acids. The CDR3, as DNA: TGTGCCAGCAGCTCCCTGGACTGGAACTCCTACAATGAGCAGTTCTTC. Translating it yields CASSSLDWNSYNEQFF.

This chain joins TRBV6-5 and TRBJ2-7; TRBD1 might be the D (6 bases). Germline values: CDR1 MNHEY, CDR2 SVGAGI. With 8 bases removed from V and 8 bases from J, the gap between germline ends came to 25 bases. The CDR3 runs 15 residues. The CDR3: CASVQGRLNMAQQYF. The CDR3 region has the DNA TGTGCCAGCGTACAGGGTCGACTTAACATGGCTCAGCAGTACTTC.

The chain employs TRBV7-6 and TRBJ1-5; D not resolved. The CDR3 covers 15 residues. Deletions cut 2 bases from V and 5 bases from J, with 13 bases between. Germline loops: CDR1 SGHVS, CDR2 FNYEAQ. Written as DNA, the CDR3 is TGTGCCAGCAGCTTAACAGCTGCGAGGGATCAGCCCCAGCATTTT. This sequence encodes CASSLTAARDQPQHF. Using reference TRBV7-6 and TRBJ1-5 for the parts outside the CDR3, the full variable domain is GAGVSQSPRYKVTKRGQDVALRCDPISGHVSLYWYRQALGQGPEFLTYFNYEAQQDKSGLPNDRFSAERPEGSISTLTIQRTEQRDSAMYRCASSLTAARDQPQHFGDGTRLSIL.

This chain connects TRBV19 to TRBJ1-5, with D perhaps TRBD1 (6 bases). This CDR3 has 14 amino acids. The germline V gene encodes CDR1 LNHDA and CDR2 SQIVND (reference sequence). Trimming stripped 3 bases from V and 5 bases from J, with 11 bases between. The CDR3 loop is CASSIEGVDQPQHF. The DNA of the CDR3 is TGTGCCAGTAGTATCGAGGGGGTTGATCAGCCCCAGCATTTT.